These 13 T cell receptor beta chains came from one sample sequenced in a study of cytomegalovirus exposure and HLA in healthy donors. The study ran its PCR with 60 Vbeta and 13 Jbeta primers. Profiling relied on immunoSEQ multiplex PCR, and the TCRdb table lists in-frame clones only, not all of them. The sample consists of approximately 190,000 clones, roughly 73% of them appearing once. The sequenced sample consisted of PBMCs. These receptors originate from a woman under 40 in good health and CMV-seronegative.

This clone appeared once. The CDR3 sequence is CASSAVVNTGELFF. The DNA of the CDR3 is TGTGCCAGCAGCGCCGTAGTGAACACCGGGGAGCTGTTTTTT. This chain connects TRBV9 to TRBJ2-2; D unclear. This CDR3 is 14 amino acids long. V lost 3 bases, J lost 1 base, and 7 bases lay in between. Germline values: CDR1 SGDLS, CDR2 YYNGEE.

The rearrangement uses TRBV4-2 and TRBJ1-2; D uncertain. CDR3 length: 15 residues. With 1 base removed from V and 2 bases from J, the gap between germline ends came to 11 bases. Germline lookup yields CDR1 LGHNA and CDR2 YNFKEQ. CDR3 nucleotides: TGTGCCAGCAGCCAAGTAGGAGGGTTCAACTATGGCTACACCTTC. Encoded protein: CASSQVGGFNYGYTF.

This sequence joins TRBV7-2 and TRBJ2-6; 7 bases line up with TRBD1. CDR1 and CDR2 (germline): SGHTA, FQGNSA. This CDR3 has 18 residues. V dropped 3 bases and J dropped 0; count of bases not matched to a gene: 8. As DNA, the CDR3 is TGTGCCAGCAGCTTCACCGGGACAGCTTACTCTGGGGCCAACGTCCTGACTTTC. It yields the protein CASSFTGTAYSGANVLTF.

This chain links TRBV19 with TRBJ1-4; D unclear. Germline CDR1 is LNHDA and CDR2 is SQIVND (reference sequence). The germline V and J ends were trimmed by 3 bases and 8 bases, with 13 bases remaining between them. The CDR3 contains 14 residues. The DNA of the CDR3 is TGTGCCAGTAGTATGACGGCGACGAGGGAAAAACTGTTTTTT. The encoded protein is CASSMTATREKLFF.

This sequence joins TRBV7-2 and TRBJ1-2, with 8 bases lining up with TRBD1. Trimming at V came to 1 base and at J to 4 bases, leaving 2 bases not matched to a gene. This CDR3 is 14 amino acids long. The germline V gene encodes CDR1 SGHTA and CDR2 FQGNSA. The CDR3 sequence is CASSLGGTGYGYTF. Here the CDR3 DNA reads TGTGCCAGCAGCTTAGGGGGGACAGGCTATGGCTACACCTTC.

The chain joins TRBV27 to TRBJ1-1; 12 bases fit TRBD1. CDR1 MNHEY and CDR2 SMNVEV come from the germline V gene (reference sequence). The CDR3 contains 17 residues. Trimming at V came to 6 bases and at J to 5 bases, leaving 13 bases not matched to a gene. The CDR3 here is CASRRRDRGLRLTEAFF. Written as DNA, the CDR3 is TGTGCCAGCAGGCGACGGGACAGGGGGCTTAGGTTGACTGAAGCTTTCTTT.

This clone appeared a single time. CDR3 protein: CASSLPQGAGANVLTF. CDR3 in DNA: TGTGCCAGCAGCTTACCCCAGGGCGCCGGGGCCAACGTCCTGACTTTC. V is TRBV11-1 and J is TRBJ2-6; maybe TRBD1 (5 bases). This CDR3 is built from 16 residues. Trimming cost V 2 bases and J 4 bases, with 12 bases left between them. Germline V gene lookup returns CDR1 SGHAT and CDR2 FQDESV (reference sequence).

A remark on this clone: The junction and the germline gene differ at one end; a read error may be behind it. The gene calls are TRBV7-8 and TRBJ1-4; 7 positions agree with TRBD1. The germline V gene has CDR1 SGHVS and CDR2 FQNEAQ. This CDR3 has 16 residues. The CDR3 spells CANSLAARGINEEVFF. As DNA, the CDR3 is TGTGCCAACAGCTTAGCGGCCAGGGGGATTAATGAAGAGGTGTTTTTT. Supplemented by reference TRBV7-8 and TRBJ1-4, the full variable domain reads GAGVSQSPRYKVAKRGQDVALRCDPISGHVSLFWYQQALGQGPEFLTYFQNEAQLDKSGLPSDRFFAERPEGSVSTLKIQRTQQEDSAVYLCANSLAARGINEEVFFGSGTQLSVL.

This chain links TRBV19 with TRBJ2-1, with TRBD2 identical over 11 bases. CDR1 and CDR2 from the germline V gene are LNHDA and SQIVND (reference sequence). This CDR3 contains 17 residues. V dropped 5 bases and J dropped 3; count of bases not matched to a gene: 9. This CDR3 is CASSLGTSGINYNEQFF. For the CDR3, the DNA is TGTGCCAGTAGTCTAGGGACTAGCGGAATAAACTACAATGAGCAGTTCTTC.

This chain links TRBV2 with TRBJ2-7; unclear D gene. This CDR3 has 14 amino acids. Germline values: CDR1 SNHLY, CDR2 FYNNEI. V lost 6 bases and J 5 bases, leaving 17 bases between the germline ends. The DNA for the CDR3 is TGTGCCAGCAGCGCCCTGGGCAACTCTAACGAGCAGTACTTC. Its protein product is CASSALGNSNEQYF.

The chain recombines TRBV2 with TRBJ2-2; 12 bases map to TRBD2. Germline V gene sequence: CDR1 SNHLY, CDR2 FYNNEI. V was clipped by 7 bases and J by 6 bases; unmatched bases: 6. There are 15 residues in the CDR3. In nucleotides, the CDR3 is TGTGCCAGCAAGGGACTAGCGGGTCCCTCCGGGGAGCTGTTTTTT. Translated, it gives CASKGLAGPSGELFF.

The V call is TRBV19, the J call TRBJ2-1; TRBD2 aligns across 8 bases. Germline values: CDR1 LNHDA, CDR2 SQIVND (reference sequence). V gave up 9 bases and J gave up 9 bases; unmatched junction bases: 16. The CDR3 runs 15 residues. CDR3 sequence reads: CARHIAGTGGGEQFF. The CDR3 DNA reads TGTGCCAGGCACATAGCGGGGACGGGAGGGGGTGAGCAGTTCTTC.

The V and J genes are TRBV2 and TRBJ2-1, with D maybe TRBD1 (6 bases). This CDR3 spans 13 amino acids. V lost 8 bases to trimming and J lost 2 bases, with 10 bases between them. Germline V gene sequence: CDR1 SNHLY, CDR2 FYNNEI. The CDR3 DNA follows: TGTGCCAGCTTTGGGGGCGCCTACAATGAGCAGTTCTTC. It translates to CASFGGAYNEQFF.